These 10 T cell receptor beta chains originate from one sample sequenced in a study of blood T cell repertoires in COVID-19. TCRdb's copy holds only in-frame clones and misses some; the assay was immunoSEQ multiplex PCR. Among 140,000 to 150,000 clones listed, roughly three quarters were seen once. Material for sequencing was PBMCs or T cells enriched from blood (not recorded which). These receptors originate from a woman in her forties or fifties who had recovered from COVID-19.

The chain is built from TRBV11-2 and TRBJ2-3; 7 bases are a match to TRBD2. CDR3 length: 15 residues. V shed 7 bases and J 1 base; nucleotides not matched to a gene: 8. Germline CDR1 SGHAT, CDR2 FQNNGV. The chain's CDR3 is CASNGVAGGTDTQYF. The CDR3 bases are TGTGCCAGCAATGGCGTGGCGGGGGGCACAGATACGCAGTATTTT.

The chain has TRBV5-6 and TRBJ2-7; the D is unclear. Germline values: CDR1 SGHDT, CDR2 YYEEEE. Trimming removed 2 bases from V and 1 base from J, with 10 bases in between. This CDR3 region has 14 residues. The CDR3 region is CASSFVSLSYEQYF. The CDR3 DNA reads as TGTGCCAGCAGCTTTGTTTCGTTGTCCTACGAGCAGTACTTC.

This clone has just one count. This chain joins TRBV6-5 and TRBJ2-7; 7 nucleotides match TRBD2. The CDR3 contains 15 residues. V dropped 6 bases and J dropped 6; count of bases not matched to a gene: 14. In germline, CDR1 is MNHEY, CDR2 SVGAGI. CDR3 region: CASSPGTTNLVEQYV. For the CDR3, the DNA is TGTGCCAGCAGCCCCGGGACTACCAATCTCGTCGAGCAGTACGTC.

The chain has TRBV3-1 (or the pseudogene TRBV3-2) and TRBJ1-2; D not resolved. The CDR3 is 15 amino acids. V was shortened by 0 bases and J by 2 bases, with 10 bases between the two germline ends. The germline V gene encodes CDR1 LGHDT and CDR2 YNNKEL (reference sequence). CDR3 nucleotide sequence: TGTGCCAGCAGCCAAGAGTCAGTCTCGAACTATGGCTACACCTTC. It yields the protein CASSQESVSNYGYTF.

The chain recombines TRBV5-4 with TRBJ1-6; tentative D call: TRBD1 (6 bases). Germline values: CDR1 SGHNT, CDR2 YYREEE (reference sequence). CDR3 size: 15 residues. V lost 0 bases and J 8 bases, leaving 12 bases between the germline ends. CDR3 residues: CASSLEGGRYSPLHF. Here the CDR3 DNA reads TGTGCCAGCAGCTTGGAGGGGGGGCGCTATTCACCCCTCCACTTT.

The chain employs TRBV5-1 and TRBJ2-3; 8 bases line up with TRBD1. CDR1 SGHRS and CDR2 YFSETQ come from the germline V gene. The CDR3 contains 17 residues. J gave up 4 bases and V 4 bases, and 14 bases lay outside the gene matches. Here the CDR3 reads CASSLAQGASGADTQYF. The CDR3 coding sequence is TGCGCCAGCAGCCTCGCCCAGGGGGCTAGTGGGGCAGATACGCAGTATTTT.

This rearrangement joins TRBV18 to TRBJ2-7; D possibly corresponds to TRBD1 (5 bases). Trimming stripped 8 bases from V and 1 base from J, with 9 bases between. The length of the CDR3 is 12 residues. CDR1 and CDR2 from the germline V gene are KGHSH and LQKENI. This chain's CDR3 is CASARESYEQYF. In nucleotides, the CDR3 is TGTGCCAGCGCCAGGGAATCCTACGAGCAGTACTTC.

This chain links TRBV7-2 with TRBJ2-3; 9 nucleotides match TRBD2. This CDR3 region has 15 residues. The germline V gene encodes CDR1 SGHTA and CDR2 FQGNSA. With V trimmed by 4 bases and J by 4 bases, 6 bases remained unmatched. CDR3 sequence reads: CASSSPGLAADTQYF. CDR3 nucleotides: TGTGCCAGCAGCTCCCCGGGACTAGCTGCAGATACGCAGTATTTT. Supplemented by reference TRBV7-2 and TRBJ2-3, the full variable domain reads GAGVSQSPSNKVTEKGKDVELRCDPISGHTALYWYRQSLGQGLEFLIYFQGNSAPDKSGLPSDRFSAERTGGSVSTLTIQRTQQEDSAVYLCASSSPGLAADTQYFGPGTRLTVL.

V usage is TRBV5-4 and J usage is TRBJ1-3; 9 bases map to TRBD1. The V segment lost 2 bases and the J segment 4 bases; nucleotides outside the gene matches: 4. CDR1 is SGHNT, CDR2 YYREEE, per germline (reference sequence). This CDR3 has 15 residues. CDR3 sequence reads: CASSFGQGKGNTIYF. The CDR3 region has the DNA TGTGCCAGCAGCTTTGGACAGGGGAAAGGAAACACCATATATTTT.

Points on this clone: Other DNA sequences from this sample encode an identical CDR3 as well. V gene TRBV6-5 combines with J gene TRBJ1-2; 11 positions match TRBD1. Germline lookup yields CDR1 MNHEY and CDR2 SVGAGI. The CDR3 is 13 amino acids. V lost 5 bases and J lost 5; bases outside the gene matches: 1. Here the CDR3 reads CASSRDRGYGYTF. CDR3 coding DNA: TGTGCCAGCAGTAGGGACAGGGGGTATGGCTACACCTTC.